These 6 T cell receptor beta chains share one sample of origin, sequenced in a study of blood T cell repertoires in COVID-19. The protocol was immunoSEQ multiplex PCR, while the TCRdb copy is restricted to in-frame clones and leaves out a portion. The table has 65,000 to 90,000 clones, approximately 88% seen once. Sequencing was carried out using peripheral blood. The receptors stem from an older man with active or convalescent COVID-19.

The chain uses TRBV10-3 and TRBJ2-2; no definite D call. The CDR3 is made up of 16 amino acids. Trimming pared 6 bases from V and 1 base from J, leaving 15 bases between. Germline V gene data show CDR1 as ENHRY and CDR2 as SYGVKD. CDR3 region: CAIRPQEEKNTGELFF. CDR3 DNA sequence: TGTGCCATCAGACCACAAGAAGAAAAGAACACCGGGGAGCTGTTTTTT.

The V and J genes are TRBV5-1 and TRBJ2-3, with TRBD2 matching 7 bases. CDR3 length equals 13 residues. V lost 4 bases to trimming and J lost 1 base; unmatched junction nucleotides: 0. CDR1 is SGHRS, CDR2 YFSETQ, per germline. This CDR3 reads CASSSGGTDTQYF. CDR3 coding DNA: TGCGCCAGCAGCAGCGGGGGCACAGATACGCAGTATTTT. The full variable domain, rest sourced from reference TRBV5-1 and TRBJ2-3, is KAGVTQTPRYLIKTRGQQVTLSCSPISGHRSVSWYQQTPGQGLQFLFEYFSETQRNKGNFPGRFSGRQFSNSRSEMNVSTLELGDSALYLCASSSGGTDTQYFGPGTRLTVL.

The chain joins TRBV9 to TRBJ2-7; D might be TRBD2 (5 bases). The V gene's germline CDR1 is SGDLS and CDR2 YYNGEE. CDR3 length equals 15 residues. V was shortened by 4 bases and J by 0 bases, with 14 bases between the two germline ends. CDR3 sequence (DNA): TGTGCCAGCAGCCGGCGGGCGGAGGACTCCTACGAGCAGTACTTC. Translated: CASSRRAEDSYEQYF. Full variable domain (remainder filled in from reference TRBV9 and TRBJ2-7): DSGVTQTPKHLITATGQRVTLRCSPRSGDLSVYWYQQSLDQGLQFLIQYYNGEERAKGNILERFSAQQFPDLHSELNLSSLELGDSALYFCASSRRAEDSYEQYFGPGTRLTVT.

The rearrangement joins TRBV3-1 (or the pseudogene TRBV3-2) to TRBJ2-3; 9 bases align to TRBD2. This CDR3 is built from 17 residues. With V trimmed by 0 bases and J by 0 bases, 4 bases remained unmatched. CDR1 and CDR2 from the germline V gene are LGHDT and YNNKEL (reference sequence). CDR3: CASSQEGLAASTDTQYF. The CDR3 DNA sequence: TGTGCCAGCAGCCAAGAGGGACTAGCTGCTAGCACAGATACGCAGTATTTT.

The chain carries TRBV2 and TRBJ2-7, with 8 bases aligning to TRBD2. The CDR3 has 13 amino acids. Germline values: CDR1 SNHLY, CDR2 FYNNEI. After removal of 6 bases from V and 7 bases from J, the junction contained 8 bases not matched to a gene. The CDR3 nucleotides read TGTGCCAGCAGCTTCAGCGGGAGTGGGGAGCAGTACTTC. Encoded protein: CASSFSGSGEQYF.

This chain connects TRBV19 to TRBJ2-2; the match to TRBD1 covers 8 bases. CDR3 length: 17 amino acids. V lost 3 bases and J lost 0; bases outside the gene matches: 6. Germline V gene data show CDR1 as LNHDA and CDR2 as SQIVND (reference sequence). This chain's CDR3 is CASSIRWTGPNTGELFF. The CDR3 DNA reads TGTGCCAGTAGTATTCGGTGGACAGGGCCGAACACCGGGGAGCTGTTTTTT. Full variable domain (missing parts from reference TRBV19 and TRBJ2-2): DGGITQSPKYLFRKEGQNVTLSCEQNLNHDAMYWYRQDPGQGLRLIYYSQIVNDFQKGDIAEGYSVSREKKESFPLTVTSAQKNPTAFYLCASSIRWTGPNTGELFFGEGSRLTVL.